Each of the 11 T cell receptor beta chains below was sequenced from the same sample in a study of CD4 T cells in relation to SARS-CoV-2 and coronaviruses. Antigens for these TCRs are unknown. Sequencing used immunoSEQ multiplex PCR; TCRdb keeps in-frame clones, though not all of them. The sample gives tens of thousands of clones, around four fifths of which show up once; just over 20% is in the top ten. The material sequenced was memory CD4+ T cells from PBMCs, cultured in vitro. The receptors originated from an adult with COVID-19.

The V and J genes are TRBV30 and TRBJ2-1, with D perhaps being TRBD1 or TRBD2 (5 bases each). The CDR3 is 13 residues long. Germline V gene data show CDR1 as GTSNPN and CDR2 as SVGIG (reference sequence). V dropped 4 bases and J dropped 4 bases, with 11 bases sitting between them. The DNA of the CDR3 is TGTGCCTGGAACTACGGGGCTTACAATGAGCAGTTCTTC. Its translation is CAWNYGAYNEQFF.

The chain carries TRBV20-1 and TRBJ2-3; D is ambiguous. The CDR3 consists of 15 residues. Trimming stripped 3 bases from V and 0 bases from J, with 13 bases between. Germline V gene data show CDR1 as DFQATT and CDR2 as SNEGSKA (reference sequence). CDR3 DNA sequence: TGCAGTGCTAGTATCGGGCAGCCTAGCACAGATACGCAGTATTTT. The encoded protein is CSASIGQPSTDTQYF.

This sequence joins TRBV2 and TRBJ2-5, with TRBD1 as a possible D gene (6 bases). Trimming took off 6 bases at V and 1 base at J, with 15 bases between the two ends. There are 15 residues in the CDR3. From germline, CDR1 is SNHLY and CDR2 FYNNEI. The CDR3 nucleotides read TGTGCCAGCAGCCGAAACAGGGCATCCCAAGAGACCCAGTACTTC. Translating it yields CASSRNRASQETQYF.

V gene TRBV1 combines with J gene TRBJ2-4; the table assigns TRBD2, which was not confirmed against the DNA. TRBV1 is given as a pseudogene. This CDR3 contains 18 residues. The CDR3 DNA sequence: TGCACCAGCAGCCAAGAGGGAACAGCGGACTCGGCCAAAAACATTCAGTACTTC. Protein: CTSSQEGTADSAKNIQYF.

The rearrangement links TRBV4-1 to TRBJ2-3, with a possible D match to TRBD2 (5 bases). The V gene's germline CDR1 is MGHRA and CDR2 YSYEKL. This CDR3 is built from 15 residues. V lost 4 bases, J lost 6 bases, and 17 bases lay in between. Here the CDR3 reads CASSLSGSFSDTQYF. The CDR3 DNA follows: TGCGCCAGCAGCCTCTCGGGAAGTTTCTCCGATACGCAGTATTTT.

V gene TRBV19 combines with J gene TRBJ2-1, with TRBD1 matching over 8 bases. CDR1 is LNHDA and CDR2 is SQIVND in the germline V gene (reference sequence). J was trimmed by 2 bases and V by 1 base; bases with no gene match: 7. This CDR3 comprises 17 residues. The CDR3 region has the DNA TGTGCCAGTAGTATAGGGCCGGGACAGGAAACCTACAATGAGCAGTTCTTC. Translating gives CASSIGPGQETYNEQFF.

This sequence joins TRBV6-6 and TRBJ2-3; 7 bases match TRBD2. The junction had 11 bases not matched to a gene; V was cut back by 6 bases and J by 2 bases. The CDR3 covers 16 residues. In germline, CDR1 is MNHNY, CDR2 SVGAGI (reference sequence). The CDR3 protein is CASRPILAENTDTQYF. As DNA, the CDR3 is TGTGCCAGCAGGCCCATCCTAGCGGAAAACACAGATACGCAGTATTTT.

The genes are TRBV6-6 and TRBJ2-3, with 10 bases that match TRBD2. Germline V gene data show CDR1 as MNHNY and CDR2 as SVGAGI (reference sequence). After removal of 2 bases from V and 1 base from J, the junction contained 3 bases not matched to a gene. This CDR3 is built from 16 residues. This CDR3 reads CASSYPGTSGTDTQYF. For the CDR3, the DNA is TGTGCCAGCAGTTACCCCGGGACTAGCGGCACAGATACGCAGTATTTT.

This sequence joins TRBV28 and TRBJ2-5; D is perhaps TRBD2 (6 bases). CDR1 MDHEN and CDR2 SYDVKM come from the germline V gene. V dropped 6 bases and J dropped 2 bases, with 19 bases sitting between them. CDR3 length equals 16 residues. For the CDR3, the DNA is TGTGCCAGCAGCACCCCTTGGGGGGTACAGCAAGAGACCCAGTACTTC. Its protein product is CASSTPWGVQQETQYF.

The chain joins TRBV5-1 to TRBJ2-5; D is possibly TRBD2 (5 bases). This CDR3 has 16 residues. V lost 1 base, J lost 5 bases, and 18 bases lay in between. CDR1 and CDR2 (germline): SGHRS, YFSETQ. The CDR3 DNA is TGCGCCAGCAGCTTGTCACTAGATGTTTCCTCGGAGACCCAGTACTTC. Encoded protein: CASSLSLDVSSETQYF.

The V call is TRBV3-1 (or the pseudogene TRBV3-2), the J call TRBJ1-2; 8 bases map to TRBD1. The germline gives CDR1 LGHDT, CDR2 YNNKEL (reference sequence). J gave up 2 bases and V 0 bases, and 8 bases lay outside the gene matches. The CDR3 extends over 17 amino acids. CDR3 sequence reads: CASSQDLGQGGNYGYTF. For the CDR3, the DNA is TGTGCCAGCAGCCAAGATTTAGGACAGGGAGGGAACTATGGCTACACCTTC.